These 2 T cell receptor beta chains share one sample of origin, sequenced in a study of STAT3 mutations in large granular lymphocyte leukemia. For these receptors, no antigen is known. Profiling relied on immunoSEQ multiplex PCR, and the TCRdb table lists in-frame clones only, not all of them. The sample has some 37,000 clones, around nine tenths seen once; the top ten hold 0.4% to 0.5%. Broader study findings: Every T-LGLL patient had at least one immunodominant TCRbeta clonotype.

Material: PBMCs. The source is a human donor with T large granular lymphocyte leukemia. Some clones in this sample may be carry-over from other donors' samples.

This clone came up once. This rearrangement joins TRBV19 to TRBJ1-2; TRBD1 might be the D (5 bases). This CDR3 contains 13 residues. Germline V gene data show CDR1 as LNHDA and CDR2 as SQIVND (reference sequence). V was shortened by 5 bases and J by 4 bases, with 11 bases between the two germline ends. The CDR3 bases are TGTGCCAGTAGTGTACAGGTTTCCTATGGCTACACCTTC. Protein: CASSVQVSYGYTF.

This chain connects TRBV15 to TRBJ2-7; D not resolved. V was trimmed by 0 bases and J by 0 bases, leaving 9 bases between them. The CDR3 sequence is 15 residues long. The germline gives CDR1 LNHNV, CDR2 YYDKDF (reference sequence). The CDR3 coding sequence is TGTGCCACCAGCAGAGATATTGGCAGCTCCTACGAGCAGTACTTC. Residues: CATSRDIGSSYEQYF.